These T cell receptor beta chains were read from a single sample in a study of blood T cell repertoires in COVID-19. Profiled with immunoSEQ multiplex PCR; TCRdb holds only in-frame clones, not every one. This table has about 270,000 clones, around 90% appearing once. Sequenced: PBMCs or T cells enriched from blood (not recorded which). All receptors come from a woman between 40 and 50 years old with acute COVID-19. The CDR3 runs from the conserved cysteine through the conserved F or W. The D gene is left open where the match is weak. Size values are once, few and many counts, or a class for expanded clones, and some rows have none.

DNA,CDR3,J,V,D,size,length
TGTGCCAGCAGCCCCCGGGACAGCCCCGGGACTAGCGGGAGGCGATCCTACGAGCAGTACTTC,CASSPRDSPGTSGRRSYEQYF,TRBJ2-7,TRBV9,TRBD2,once,21
TGTGCCAGCAGTCCAGACTTAACTGAAGCTTTCTTT,CASSPDLTEAFF,TRBJ1-1,TRBV28,.,.,12
TGTGCCAGCTCACCACAGACAGGGCGGAATCAGCCCCAGCATTTT,CASSPQTGRNQPQHF,TRBJ1-5,TRBV18,TRBD1,.,15
TGTGCCAGCAGCCTCGCAAGAACAGGGGAAGAGACCCAGTACTTC,CASSLARTGEETQYF,TRBJ2-5,TRBV28,TRBD1,.,15
TGCGCCAGCACCCCGGGGGACAGGACCAACGCCGGGGAGCTGTTTTTT,CASTPGDRTNAGELFF,TRBJ2-2,TRBV5-1,TRBD1,.,16
TGTGCCAGCAGTCAACCTTCGGAGGGCTACGAGCAGTACTTC,CASSQPSEGYEQYF,TRBJ2-7,TRBV28,.,.,14
TGTGCCAGCCATGACAGATCGAGCTCTGGAAACACCATATATTTT,CASHDRSSSGNTIYF,TRBJ1-3,TRBV2,.,.,15
TGTGCCAGCACCACTCGGACAGGGGGTGGCTACACCTTC,CASTTRTGGGYTF,TRBJ1-2,TRBV12-3/TRBV12-4,TRBD1,.,13
TGCGCCAGCACCTACGACGGAGTTCCCAATGAGCAGTTCTTC,CASTYDGVPNEQFF,TRBJ2-1,TRBV5-1,.,.,14
TGTGCCAGCAGCTTAACCGCCGGGGAGACCCAGTACTTC,CASSLTAGETQYF,TRBJ2-5,TRBV7-3,.,.,13